The 26 T cell receptor beta chains below come from one sample, sequenced in a study of cytomegalovirus exposure and HLA in healthy donors. This PCR relied on a set of 60 Vbeta primers and 13 Jbeta primers. Generated by immunoSEQ multiplex PCR, the TCRdb table keeps only in-frame clones and is missing some. There are around 180,000 clones in the sample; about 80% occur only once, and around 0.69% lies in the top ten. The sequencing sample was made of PBMCs. Every receptor here comes from a woman in her thirties or forties in good health and CMV-seronegative.

The chain joins TRBV5-4 to TRBJ1-1; maybe TRBD1 (6 bases). Trimming removed 4 bases at V and 4 bases at J, with 14 bases between. CDR1 is SGHNT and CDR2 is YYREEE in the germline V gene (reference sequence). This CDR3 spans 14 amino acids. The CDR3 DNA reads TGTGCCAGCAGCCGGACAGACCGGGGCACTGAAGCTTTCTTT. Translation: CASSRTDRGTEAFF.

The chain employs TRBV7-9 and TRBJ2-3; D perhaps matches TRBD2 (6 bases). The germline V gene has CDR1 SEHNR and CDR2 FQNEAQ (reference sequence). The CDR3 totals 15 residues. The V gene lost 11 bases and the J gene lost 4 bases, with 22 bases spanning the gap. The CDR3 DNA sequence: TGTGCCGCATCGGGGGAAAAGGGGAGGTCAGATACGCAGTATTTT. Protein: CAASGEKGRSDTQYF.

The rearrangement joins TRBV28 to TRBJ2-5, with 7 bases lining up with TRBD2. Germline-derived CDR1 and CDR2 are MDHEN and SYDVKM. CDR3 length: 14 amino acids. V trimming: 7 bases; J trimming: 5 bases; junction bases outside the gene matches: 10. The CDR3 DNA reads as TGTGCCAGCAACCTAGCGGAGGCGAGGGAGACCCAGTACTTC. Translating gives CASNLAEARETQYF.

The CDR3 sequence: CASTGTAHEQYF. The CDR3 bases are TGTGCCAGTACCGGGACAGCGCACGAGCAGTACTTC. The rearrangement links TRBV6-5 to TRBJ2-7; TRBD1 matches at 7 bases. Per the germline V gene, CDR1 is MNHEY and CDR2 is SVGAGI. The CDR3 is made up of 12 amino acids. V shed 9 bases, J shed 5 bases, and the junction held 7 bases outside the gene matches.

This chain connects TRBV29-1 to TRBJ2-1, with D perhaps TRBD1 (6 bases). The V end lost 6 bases, the J end lost 0 bases, and 15 bases lay between the germline ends. Germline CDR1 reads SQVTM; CDR2 reads ANQGSEA. The length of the CDR3 is 15 residues. CDR3 sequence: CSVGAGQSSYNEQFF. The DNA of the CDR3 is TGCAGCGTGGGAGCCGGACAGAGCTCCTACAATGAGCAGTTCTTC.

This chain links TRBV5-1 with TRBJ2-1; D unclear. Per germline, CDR1 SGHRS and CDR2 YFSETQ. The ends were cut back, 4 bases at V and 7 bases at J, with 21 bases in the middle. The CDR3 is made up of 16 amino acids. As DNA, the CDR3 is TGCGCCAGCAGCCCCCTGGCCCAGGTAAAGGATAATGAGCAGTTCTTC. This translates into CASSPLAQVKDNEQFF.

The chain combines TRBV2 with TRBJ2-7; possible D gene TRBD1, 6 bases. The CDR3 has 11 residues. CDR1 is SNHLY and CDR2 is FYNNEI in the germline V gene. V lost 7 bases and J 10 bases, leaving 14 bases between the germline ends. In nucleotides, the CDR3 is TGTGCCAGCACACGCGGACAGTTTCAGTACTTC. This gives the protein CASTRGQFQYF. Variable domain in full (rest from reference TRBV2 and TRBJ2-7): EPEVTQTPSHQVTQMGQEVILRCVPISNHLYFYWYRQILGQKVEFLVSFYNNEISEKSEIFDDQFSVERPDGSNFTLKIRSTKLEDSAMYFCASTRGQFQYFGPGTRLTVT.

The chain uses TRBV28 and TRBJ1-5, with 8 bases aligning to TRBD1. The CDR3 length is 17 residues. The germline V gene encodes CDR1 MDHEN and CDR2 SYDVKM. The ends lost 5 bases at V and 2 bases at J; junction bases unmatched: 11. The CDR3 is CASSRHQGAPGNQPQHF. The CDR3, as DNA: TGTGCCAGCAGTCGTCATCAGGGGGCGCCGGGCAATCAGCCCCAGCATTTT.

The rearrangement links TRBV27 to TRBJ2-7; no clear D. Germline V lookup: CDR1 MNHEY, CDR2 SMNVEV (reference sequence). This CDR3 contains 14 residues. Deletions cut 2 bases from V and 4 bases from J, with 12 bases between. CDR3 sequence: CASSLVPTLYEQYF. DNA for the CDR3: TGTGCCAGCAGTTTAGTCCCTACCCTGTACGAGCAGTACTTC.

The rearrangement joins TRBV6-5 to TRBJ1-4; TRBD1 might be the D (5 bases). Trimming removed 2 bases from V and 4 bases from J, with 14 bases in between. The CDR3 is 16 amino acids. Germline assignment: CDR1 MNHEY and CDR2 SVGAGI. The CDR3 DNA reads as TGTGCCAGCAGTTACCTAACGGGACTACTTAATGAAAAACTGTTTTTT. Translation: CASSYLTGLLNEKLFF.

The rearrangement links TRBV2 to TRBJ2-7, with D tentatively TRBD2 (7 bases). The CDR3 is made up of 12 amino acids. Deletions cut 6 bases from V and 4 bases from J, with 10 bases between. Germline CDR1 and CDR2: SNHLY and FYNNEI. CDR3 sequence reads: CASRGGGYEQYF. The CDR3 DNA follows: TGTGCCAGCAGGGGAGGGGGATACGAGCAGTACTTC.

The chain carries TRBV4-3 and TRBJ2-7; 10 bases align to TRBD2. This CDR3 spans 18 amino acids. With 0 bases clipped from V and 5 bases from J, the junction kept 13 bases outside the gene matches. Germline CDR1 LGHNA, CDR2 YSLEER. CDR3 bases: TGCGCCAGCAGCCAAGAGCCTAGCGGGAGTGGCCGGGGGGACGAGCAGTACTTC. It translates to CASSQEPSGSGRGDEQYF.

The chain recombines TRBV9 with TRBJ2-7; TRBD2 matches at 7 bases. Germline loops: CDR1 SGDLS, CDR2 YYNGEE. The junction had 11 bases not matched to a gene; V was cut back by 0 bases and J by 5 bases. The CDR3 is made up of 16 amino acids. CDR3 in DNA: TGTGCCAGCAGCGTAGAACCCGGGCCTCGGGGGGACGAGCAGTACTTC. It codes for CASSVEPGPRGDEQYF.

This sequence joins TRBV28 and TRBJ1-6; D is undetermined. V lost 6 bases and J lost 0, with 6 bases in between. This CDR3 is 14 amino acids long. Germline CDR1 reads MDHEN; CDR2 reads SYDVKM. CDR3 residues: CASSRSSYNSPLHF. CDR3 DNA sequence: TGTGCCAGCAGCCGGAGCTCCTATAATTCACCCCTCCACTTT.

CDR3 DNA sequence: TGTGCCATCCGTTGGGGGACAGGGCCAAACACCGGGGAGCTGTTTTTT. This sequence encodes CAIRWGTGPNTGELFF. This rearrangement joins TRBV10-3 to TRBJ2-2; 9 bases agree with TRBD1. From germline, CDR1 is ENHRY and CDR2 SYGVKD. J lost 2 bases, V lost 8 bases, and 9 bases had no gene match. This CDR3 contains 16 residues.

V and J are TRBV7-9 and TRBJ1-1; D is uncertain. V lost 5 bases and J 4 bases, leaving 14 bases between the germline ends. The CDR3 has 14 amino acids. CDR1 SEHNR and CDR2 FQNEAQ come from the germline V gene (reference sequence). CDR3 residues: CASSPSNGVTEAFF. The DNA of the CDR3 is TGTGCCAGCAGCCCCTCGAACGGGGTCACTGAAGCTTTCTTT. Based on the CDR3 plus reference TRBV7-9 and TRBJ1-1, the full variable domain is DTGVSQNPRHKITKRGQNVTFRCDPISEHNRLYWYRQTLGQGPEFLTYFQNEAQLEKSRLLSDRFSAERPKGSFSTLEIQRTEQGDSAMYLCASSPSNGVTEAFFGQGTRLTVV.

The chain joins TRBV30 to TRBJ1-3; D unclear. Germline loops: CDR1 GTSNPN, CDR2 SVGIG (reference sequence). This CDR3 spans 10 amino acids. With 5 bases removed from V and 4 bases from J, the gap between germline ends came to 3 bases. The CDR3 sequence: CAWVGNTIYF. CDR3 coding DNA: TGTGCCTGGGTAGGAAACACCATATATTTT. Using reference TRBV30 and TRBJ1-3 for the parts outside the CDR3, the full variable domain is SQTIHQWPATLVQPVGSPLSLECTVEGTSNPNLYWYRQAAGRGLQLLFYSVGIGQISSEVPQNLSASRPQDRQFILSSKKLLLSDSGFYLCAWVGNTIYFGEGSWLTVV.

V usage is TRBV25-1 and J usage is TRBJ1-2; D is possibly TRBD1 (6 bases). The germline CDR1 and CDR2 sequences are MGHDK and SYGVNS. Between the trimmed V and J ends, which lost 0 bases and 4 bases, there was a span of 12 bases. This CDR3 contains 15 residues. The CDR3 region is CASSEYGGRTYGYTF. The CDR3 coding sequence is TGTGCCAGCAGTGAATATGGGGGCAGGACCTATGGCTACACCTTC.

The chain recombines TRBV7-9 with TRBJ1-2, with D possibly being TRBD1 (6 bases). The CDR3 is made up of 11 amino acids. The germline CDR1 and CDR2 sequences are SEHNR and FQNEAQ (reference sequence). V gave up 11 bases and J gave up 14 bases, with 21 bases separating them. The CDR3 sequence is CAAEGVPPDTF. CDR3 in DNA: TGTGCCGCAGAGGGGGTGCCACCGGATACCTTC.

This rearrangement joins TRBV19 to TRBJ2-1; 7 nucleotides line up with TRBD2. With 5 bases clipped from V and 5 bases from J, the junction kept 15 bases outside the gene matches. The germline V gene has CDR1 LNHDA and CDR2 SQIVND (reference sequence). The CDR3 contains 17 residues. The CDR3: CASSGRLRSSGHNEQFF. DNA for the CDR3: TGTGCCAGTAGTGGGAGGTTACGGTCTAGCGGACACAATGAGCAGTTCTTC. Full variable domain (rest looked up from reference TRBV19 and TRBJ2-1): DGGITQSPKYLFRKEGQNVTLSCEQNLNHDAMYWYRQDPGQGLRLIYYSQIVNDFQKGDIAEGYSVSREKKESFPLTVTSAQKNPTAFYLCASSGRLRSSGHNEQFFGPGTRLTVL.

A single count supports this clone. V and J are TRBV28 and TRBJ2-7; TRBD2 matches at 7 bases. Germline trimming cut 8 bases from V and 4 bases from J; bases unmatched to any gene: 8. Looked up from germline, CDR1 is MDHEN and CDR2 is SYDVKM. CDR3 size: 13 residues. The CDR3 here is CASEPAGNYEQYF. CDR3 DNA sequence: TGTGCCAGCGAGCCAGCGGGGAATTACGAGCAGTACTTC.

The chain carries TRBV2 and TRBJ1-5; TRBD1 matches at 7 bases. Germline V gives CDR1 SNHLY, CDR2 FYNNEI. Trimming at V came to 4 bases and at J to 3 bases, leaving 3 bases not matched to a gene. This CDR3 is 14 amino acids long. This CDR3 is CASSVGQANQPQHF. The DNA for the CDR3 is TGTGCCAGCAGTGTCGGACAGGCCAATCAGCCCCAGCATTTT.

Of note for this clone: This sample also contains other DNA sequences that code for the same CDR3. The rearrangement links TRBV7-2 to TRBJ1-2, with 9 bases that match TRBD1. V shed 3 bases and J 4 bases; nucleotides not matched to a gene: 0. Germline V gene lookup returns CDR1 SGHTA and CDR2 FQGNSA. The CDR3 consists of 13 residues. CDR3 in amino acids: CASSLTGGYGYTF. CDR3 nucleotide sequence: TGTGCCAGCAGCTTGACAGGGGGCTATGGCTACACCTTC.

J is TRBJ1-2 and V is TRBV5-1; D remains unclear. The V end lost 4 bases, the J end lost 0 bases, and 16 bases lay between the germline ends. There are 16 residues in the CDR3. CDR1 and CDR2 (germline): SGHRS, YFSETQ. As DNA, the CDR3 is TGCGCCAGCAGCGGCGCGGTTACAACCGCTAACTATGGCTACACCTTC. This encodes CASSGAVTTANYGYTF. The full variable domain, with the rest looked up from reference TRBV5-1 and TRBJ1-2, is KAGVTQTPRYLIKTRGQQVTLSCSPISGHRSVSWYQQTPGQGLQFLFEYFSETQRNKGNFPGRFSGRQFSNSRSEMNVSTLELGDSALYLCASSGAVTTANYGYTFGSGTRLTVV.

This clone was found once. The chain's CDR3 is CARGIGGVLNSPLHF. The CDR3 bases are TGTGCCAGGGGTATTGGGGGCGTTCTCAATTCACCCCTCCACTTT. The chain couples TRBV5-8 to TRBJ1-6, with D tentatively TRBD1 (6 bases). Trimming pared 8 bases from V and 7 bases from J, leaving 19 bases between. In germline, CDR1 is SGHTS, CDR2 YDEGEE. The CDR3 consists of 15 residues. The full variable domain, completed using reference TRBV5-8 and TRBJ1-6, is EAGVTQSPTHLIKTRGQQATLRCSPISGHTSVYWYQQALGLGLQFLLWYDEGEERNRGNFPPRFSGRQFPNYSSELNVNALELEDSALYLCARGIGGVLNSPLHFGNGTRLTVT.

CDR3 protein: CASSLSLAGGTDTQYF. The CDR3 nucleotides read TGCGCCAGCAGCTTGTCACTAGCGGGGGGAACAGATACGCAGTATTTT. J is TRBJ2-3 and V is TRBV5-1; TRBD2 agrees at 12 bases. Germline CDR1 SGHRS, CDR2 YFSETQ. This CDR3 region has 16 residues. The junction had 3 bases not matched to a gene; V was cut back by 1 base and J by 3 bases.